This T cell receptor (beta chain) appears in the sequencing data of a study of PD-1 blockade in classical Hodgkin lymphoma. The study, taken as a whole, reports: Compared with baseline, CD4+ but not CD8+ TCR diversity had risen significantly by C4D1. Some patients started nivolumab under 1 year after ASCT, and they were excluded. The study found complete responders had baseline diversity similar to newly diagnosed patients.

This table comes from immunoSEQ multiplex PCR, and its TCRdb copy is limited to in-frame clones, with some not included. The table shows 130,000 to 150,000 clones, with 78% occurring only once. All patients experienced relapse after autologous stem cell transplantation, and brentuximab vedotin exposure was variable. Turning to this clone: Its specificity is not known.

The germline gives CDR1 SNHLY, CDR2 FYNNEI. CDR3 length: 14 amino acids. Trimming took 7 bases from V and 2 from J, leaving 14 bases between them. Here the sequenced sample was peripheral blood mononuclear cells (PBMCs), taken before the second cycle of nivolumab. This chain joins TRBV2 and TRBJ1-2; D uncertain. This sequence was found in a human donor with classical Hodgkin lymphoma. The CDR3 sequence: CASTEDVVNYGYTF. CDR3 DNA sequence: TGTGCCAGCACCGAAGACGTGGTGAACTATGGCTACACCTTC. Together with reference TRBV2 and TRBJ1-2, the CDR3 gives the full variable domain: EPEVTQTPSHQVTQMGQEVILRCVPISNHLYFYWYRQILGQKVEFLVSFYNNEISEKSEIFDDQFSVERPDGSNFTLKIRSTKLEDSAMYFCASTEDVVNYGYTFGSGTRLTVV.